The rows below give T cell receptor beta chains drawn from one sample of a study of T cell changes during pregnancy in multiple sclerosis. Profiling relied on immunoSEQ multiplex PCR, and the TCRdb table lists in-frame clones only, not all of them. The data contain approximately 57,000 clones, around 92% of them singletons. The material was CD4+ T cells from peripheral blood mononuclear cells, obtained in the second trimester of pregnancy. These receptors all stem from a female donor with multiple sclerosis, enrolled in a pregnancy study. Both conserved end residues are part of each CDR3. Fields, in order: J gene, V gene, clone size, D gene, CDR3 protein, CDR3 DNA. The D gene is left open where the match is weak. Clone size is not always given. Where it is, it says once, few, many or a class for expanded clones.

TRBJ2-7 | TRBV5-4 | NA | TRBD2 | CASSHSGGGEQYF | TGTGCCAGCAGCCATAGCGGGGGGGGCGAGCAGTACTTC
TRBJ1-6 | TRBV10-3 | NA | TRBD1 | CAISGGQPANSPLHF | TGTGCCATCAGTGGGGGACAGCCGGCGAATTCACCCCTCCACTTT
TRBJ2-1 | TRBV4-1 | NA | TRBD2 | CASSQVDMGLVAGNEQFF | TGCGCCAGCAGCCAAGTTGACATGGGTCTGGTAGCGGGGAATGAGCAGTTCTTC
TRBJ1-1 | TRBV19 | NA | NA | CASSIRGGNTEAFF | TGTGCCAGTAGTATTAGGGGAGGGAACACTGAAGCTTTCTTT
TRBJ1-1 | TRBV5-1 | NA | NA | CASKVTVNTEAFF | TGCGCCAGCAAAGTGACAGTGAACACTGAAGCTTTCTTT
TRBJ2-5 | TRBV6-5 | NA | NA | CASSSAGTLGEQYF | TGTGCCAGCAGTTCTGCCGGGACTCTGGGGGAGCAGTACTTC
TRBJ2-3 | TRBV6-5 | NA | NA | CASSHRQGHTDTQYF | TGTGCCAGCAGTCACCGACAAGGACACACAGATACGCAGTATTTT
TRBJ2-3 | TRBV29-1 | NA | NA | CSVVGPIATDTQYF | TGCAGCGTTGTTGGTCCTATAGCCACAGATACGCAGTATTTT
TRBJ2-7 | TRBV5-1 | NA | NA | CASSLETAWSGEQYF | TGCGCCAGCAGCTTGGAAACAGCATGGAGCGGCGAGCAGTACTTC
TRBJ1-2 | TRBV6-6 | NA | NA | CASTQGGVYGYTF | TGTGCCAGCACCCAGGGTGGGGTCTATGGCTACACCTTC
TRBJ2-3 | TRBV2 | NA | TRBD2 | CASTVTSGESTDTQYF | TGTGCCAGCACCGTGACTAGCGGGGAGAGCACAGATACGCAGTATTTT
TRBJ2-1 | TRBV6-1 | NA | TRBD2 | CASSAMGLAYNEQFF | TGTGCCAGCAGCGCCATGGGACTAGCGTACAATGAGCAGTTCTTC
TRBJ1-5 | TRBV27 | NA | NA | CASRAGTPFGNQPQHF | TGTGCCAGCAGGGCTGGGACACCATTTGGCAATCAGCCCCAGCATTTT
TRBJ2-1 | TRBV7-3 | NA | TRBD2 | CASSRLAGAGNEQFF | TGTGCCAGCAGCCGACTAGCGGGAGCAGGAAATGAGCAGTTCTTC
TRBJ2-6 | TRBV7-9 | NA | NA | CASSLPRESSGANVLTF | TGTGCCAGCAGCTTACCCAGGGAAAGTTCTGGGGCCAACGTCCTGACTTTC
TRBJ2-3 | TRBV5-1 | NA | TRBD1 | CASSPGTGVGTQYF | TGCGCCAGCAGCCCCGGGACAGGTGTAGGTACGCAGTATTTT
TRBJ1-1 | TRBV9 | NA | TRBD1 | CASSVGTGGAFF | TGTGCCAGCAGCGTAGGGACAGGCGGCGCTTTCTTT
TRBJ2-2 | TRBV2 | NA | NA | CASSWIQANTGELFF | TGTGCCAGCAGTTGGATTCAGGCGAACACCGGGGAGCTGTTTTTT
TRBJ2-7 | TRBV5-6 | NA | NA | CASSPRRTAYEQYF | TGTGCCAGCAGCCCCCGGAGGACCGCCTACGAGCAGTACTTC
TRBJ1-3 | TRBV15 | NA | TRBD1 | CATSRELARGAGNTIYF | TGTGCCACCAGCAGAGAGTTAGCCAGGGGGGCTGGAAACACCATATATTTT
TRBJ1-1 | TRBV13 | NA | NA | CASERRGNTEAFF | TGTGCCAGCGAGCGGCGGGGGAACACTGAAGCTTTCTTT
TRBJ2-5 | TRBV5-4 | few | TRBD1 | CASSSLTGGGETQYF | TGTGCCAGCAGCTCTCTTACAGGGGGCGGGGAGACCCAGTACTTC
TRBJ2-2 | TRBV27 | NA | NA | CASSRGWIRTAGELFF | TGTGCCAGCAGTCGGGGATGGATAAGAACGGCCGGGGAGCTGTTTTTT
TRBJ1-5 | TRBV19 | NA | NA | CASSIIDQPQHF | TGTGCCAGTAGTATCATTGATCAGCCCCAGCATTTT
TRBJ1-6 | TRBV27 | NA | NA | CASSSRQDAYNSPLHF | TGTGCCAGCAGTTCCAGACAGGATGCCTATAATTCACCCCTCCACTTT
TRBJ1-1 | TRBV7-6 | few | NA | CASSLSAGRGEAFF | TGTGCCAGCAGCCTTTCGGCAGGGAGGGGTGAAGCTTTCTTT
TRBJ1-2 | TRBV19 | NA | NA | CASSIARGYTF | TGTGCCAGTAGTATCGCCCGGGGCTACACCTTC
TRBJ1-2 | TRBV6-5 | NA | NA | CASRTGTSNYGYTF | TGTGCCAGCAGAACAGGGACCTCCAACTATGGCTACACCTTC
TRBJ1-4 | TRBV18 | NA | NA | CASSPAGFEKLFF | TGTGCCAGCTCACCTGCAGGGTTTGAAAAACTGTTTTTT
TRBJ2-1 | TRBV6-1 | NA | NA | CASRWDSGTGEQFF | TGTGCCAGCAGATGGGACAGTGGGACTGGTGAGCAGTTCTTC
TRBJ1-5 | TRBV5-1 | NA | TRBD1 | CASSPGQGDQPQHF | TGCGCCAGCAGCCCGGGACAGGGAGATCAGCCCCAGCATTTT
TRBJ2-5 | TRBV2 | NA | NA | CASSAGHVVQETQYF | TGTGCCAGCAGCGCTGGACACGTAGTTCAAGAGACCCAGTACTTC
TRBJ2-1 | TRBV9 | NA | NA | CASSVALTRAGYNEQFF | TGTGCCAGCAGCGTAGCCCTCACACGGGCGGGTTACAATGAGCAGTTCTTC
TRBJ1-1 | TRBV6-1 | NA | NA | CASSEVLAGRTEAFF | TGTGCCAGCAGTGAAGTCTTAGCCGGAAGGACTGAAGCTTTCTTT
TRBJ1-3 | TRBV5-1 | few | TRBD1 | CASSGRTGTGNTIYF | TGCGCCAGCAGCGGACGGACAGGGACTGGAAACACCATATATTTT
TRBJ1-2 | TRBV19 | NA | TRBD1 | CASSPRQGPTNYGYTF | TGTGCCAGTAGTCCCCGACAGGGGCCCACCAACTATGGCTACACCTTC
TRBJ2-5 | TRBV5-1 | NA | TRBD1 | CASSSLRQGRETQYF | TGCGCCAGCAGCTCGCTGAGACAGGGTCGAGAGACCCAGTACTTC
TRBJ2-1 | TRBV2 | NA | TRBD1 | CASSEALRQGEQFF | TGTGCCAGCAGTGAAGCGCTAAGACAGGGAGAGCAGTTCTTC
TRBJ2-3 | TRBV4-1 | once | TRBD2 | CASSQEGSGALTDTQYF | TGCGCCAGCAGCCAAGAGGGAAGCGGGGCGCTGACAGATACGCAGTATTTT
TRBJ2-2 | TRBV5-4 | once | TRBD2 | CASSSTSGIRNTGELFF | TGTGCCAGCAGTTCTACTAGCGGGATAAGGAACACCGGGGAGCTGTTTTTT
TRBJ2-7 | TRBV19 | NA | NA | CASSREQYF | TGTGCCAGTAGTCGGGAGCAGTACTTC
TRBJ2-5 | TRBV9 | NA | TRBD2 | CASSSGLAEFQETQYF | TGTGCCAGCAGCTCGGGACTAGCGGAATTCCAAGAGACCCAGTACTTC
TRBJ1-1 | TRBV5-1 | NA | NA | CASSPVGVAEAFF | TGCGCCAGCAGCCCGGTCGGGGTGGCTGAAGCTTTCTTT
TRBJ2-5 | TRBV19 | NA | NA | CASSIERSEETQYF | TGTGCCAGTAGTATAGAACGAAGCGAAGAGACCCAGTACTTC
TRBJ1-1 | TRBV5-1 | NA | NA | CASSNYLVNTEAFF | TGCGCCAGCAGCAATTACTTGGTGAACACTGAAGCTTTCTTT
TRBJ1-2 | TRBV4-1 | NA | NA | CASSQAGRGYYGYTF | TGCGCCAGCAGCCAAGCTGGGAGGGGCTACTATGGCTACACCTTC
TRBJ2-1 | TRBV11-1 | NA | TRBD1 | CASSLGGQRFYNEQFF | TGTGCCAGCAGCTTAGGGGGACAGCGCTTCTACAATGAGCAGTTCTTC